This T cell receptor (beta chain) originates from a study of OX40 agonist ivuxolimab in advanced cancers. Study context: Dose-escalation cases comprised hepatocellular carcinoma, melanoma, renal cell or head and neck cancer.

Some clones are missing from TCRdb's copy, which holds only in-frame ones; the method was immunoSEQ multiplex PCR. The table includes more than 25,000 clones, roughly 87% detected once. This clone came up a few times. The CDR3 loop spans 14 amino acids. The V end was cut by 3 bases, the J end by 1 base, with 8 bases between. The V gene's germline CDR1 is SGDLS and CDR2 YYNGEE. The sequence came from an adult with an advanced solid tumor such as melanoma, head and neck, liver or kidney cancer. Specimen: CD4+ or CD8+ T cells sorted from blood, collected in a trial of the OX40 agonist ivuxolimab. The chain links TRBV9 to TRBJ1-5; D call uncertain. The CDR3 DNA reads TGTGCCAGCAGCGCCTCGGGAAGCAATCAGCCCCAGCATTTT. As protein: CASSASGSNQPQHF.